A selection of T cell receptor beta chains follows, all from one sample in a study of CD8 T cells in ankylosing spondylitis. TCRdb re-called the 5' RACE reads with MiXCR, one entry per CDR3 protein. Of a few hundred thousand distinct CDR3 sequences listed, roughly 15% are singletons. Sequencing was carried out using blood, either unsorted or a sorted T cell fraction (not recorded which). All receptors come from a male donor with ankylosing spondylitis. The conserved cysteine and the conserved F or W are not part of the CDR3 here. Fields, in order: J gene, D gene, V gene, CDR3 protein. The D gene is left open where the match is weak.

j_call: TRBJ2-5; d_call: TRBD1; v_call: TRBV18; cdr3_aa: ASSPNRGGEAQY
j_call: TRBJ1-2; d_call: NA; v_call: TRBV28; cdr3_aa: ASSLLEGGYT
j_call: TRBJ2-1; d_call: NA; v_call: TRBV20-1; cdr3_aa: SAKETVYNEQF
j_call: TRBJ2-7; d_call: TRBD2; v_call: TRBV7-9; cdr3_aa: ASSPGLAGDFYEQY
j_call: TRBJ2-1; d_call: NA; v_call: TRBV18; cdr3_aa: ASSPVAIDAGEQF
j_call: TRBJ2-2; d_call: NA; v_call: TRBV6-1; cdr3_aa: ASSELRAGELF
j_call: TRBJ1-1; d_call: NA; v_call: TRBV18; cdr3_aa: ASSPGVWKNTEAF
j_call: TRBJ2-7; d_call: NA; v_call: TRBV5-6; cdr3_aa: ASSSTYSYEQY
j_call: TRBJ1-6; d_call: NA; v_call: TRBV9; cdr3_aa: ASSVGPDSNSPLH
j_call: TRBJ2-1; d_call: NA; v_call: TRBV20-1; cdr3_aa: SATCRGTNCLTFYNEQF
j_call: TRBJ2-5; d_call: TRBD2; v_call: TRBV7-2; cdr3_aa: ASSLVRLAIQY